This TCR beta chain was observed in a study of T cells in Graves' hyperthyroidism and ophthalmopathy. RNA transcripts served as the template for amplifying TCR beta CDR3 regions. During a first-round RT-PCR of the TCR CDR3, the HTBI primer set was used. TCRdb itself ran the multiplex PCR reads through MiXCR, one entry per CDR3 protein. The data contain about 400,000 distinct CDR3 sequences, 15% of them singletons. Concerning this clonotype: Its antigen is as yet unknown. One end of the junction does not line up with germline, which may come from a read error.

Broader study findings: Researchers found most expanded thyroid clonotypes above 0.001 in blood as well.

Newly diagnosed hyperthyroidism patients aged 18 to 65 years had disease lasting under 2 months. Not enrolled were patients with uncontrolled infection, other autoimmune disease, pregnancy or lactation. Clinical symptoms, serum thyroxine, TRAb, thyroid ultrasound and orbital computed tomography informed diagnoses. The source of this sequence is a woman aged 25 to 39 with Graves' hyperthyroidism. Sequenced: blood.

Here the CDR3 reads CASSFGGISGNTMYF. CDR3 DNA: TGTGCCAGCAGTTTCGGGGGAATCTCTGGAAACACCATGTATTTT. This rearrangement joins TRBV28 to TRBJ1-3; maybe TRBD1 (5 bases). The germline CDR1 and CDR2 sequences are MDHEN and SYDVKM. This CDR3 spans 15 amino acids.